The T cell receptor (beta chain) under discussion was sequenced for a study of blood T cell repertoires in COVID-19. Across the study: PBMCs, B-cell-depleted T cells, or T cells were the source of the cDNA or gDNA that made up the material.

In the original analysis: Reference gene primer amplification in the assay estimated nucleated cell counts. Profiled with immunoSEQ multiplex PCR; TCRdb holds only in-frame clones, not every one. V and J calls and clone size are given by that table; D and trimming were obtained from the DNA. The profile shows under 200,000 clones, 86% of them singletons. Trimming removed 3 bases at V and 0 bases at J, with 9 bases between. From germline, CDR1 is DFQATT and CDR2 SNEGSKA (reference sequence). This CDR3 has 14 amino acids. The chain joins TRBV20-1 to TRBJ1-5, with D uncertain. Sequenced input: peripheral blood. This TCR came from a woman aged 65 to 85 with acute or convalescent COVID-19. The CDR3: CSASRGYSNQPQHF. As DNA, the CDR3 is TGCAGTGCTAGTCGGGGATATAGCAATCAGCCCCAGCATTTT.